This T cell receptor beta chain was found in a study of beta chain features in type 1 diabetes. The V end was cut by 4 bases, the J end by 0 bases, with 18 bases between. This CDR3 is 17 amino acids long. CDR1 and CDR2 (germline): LGHNA, YSLEER. Findings and limits, study-wide: Patients with Type 1 diabetes showed moderately but significantly shorter TCRB CDR3s in all four CD4+ subsets. Patients' naive, central memory and regulatory TCRB repertoires appeared more alike than those of healthy donors.

Reverse transcription of all isolated RNA meant that expressed TCRB transcripts were sequenced. Using immunoSEQ multiplex PCR, the repertoire was profiled, and TCRdb retains in-frame clones only, with some absent. Among fewer than 350,000 clones listed, 15% were seen once. This clone has only a few counts. Its antigen is not identified. Post-sort purity exceeded 98% for all sorted populations. Source material: naive CD4+ T cells from blood. The genes are TRBV4-3 and TRBJ1-1; D remains unclear. This receptor was obtained from a man younger than 35 with type 1 diabetes. CDR3 loop: CASSLEGSPAMNTEAFF. CDR3 coding DNA: TGCGCCAGCAGCCTCGAGGGTAGCCCTGCGATGAACACTGAAGCTTTCTTT.